This T cell receptor beta chain comes out of a study of T cell clonality in common variable immunodeficiency. Sequencing was performed with immunoSEQ multiplex PCR; in TCRdb, only in-frame clones are kept and a portion is missing. The sample shows about 37,000 clones, no singletons; the ten largest hold around 0.87%. Each donor provided about 5 to 9 ml of heparinized whole blood. This clone was seen repeatedly, ten times or more. The sequence runs out 3 residues before the end of the CDR3; the remainder is reconstructed from the germline J gene. The germline gives CDR1 GTSNPN, CDR2 SVGIG (reference sequence). V lost 0 bases and J lost 5; bases outside the gene matches: 3. CDR3 size: 15 residues.

Source material: peripheral blood mononuclear cells. The rearrangement links TRBV30 to TRBJ2-5; 13 bases map to TRBD2. The source of this sequence is a person between 18 and 75 years old in good health. The part of the CDR3 DNA that was read is TGTGCCTGGAGTGTAAAGGGACTAGCGGGGGAGACC. Translation: CAWSVKGLAGET. The whole CDR3 region reads CAWSVKGLAGETQYF.